Shown below are 32 T cell receptor beta chains from a single sample sequenced in a study of Ad26.COV2.S vaccination and SARS-CoV-2 variants (dated by TCRdb to the early 2020s). Libraries were made using the immunoSEQ multiplex PCR assay. TCRdb obtained this table from immuneACCESS and retained in-frame rearrangements with V and J assigned. These tables miss some clones; where compared with another copy, unresolved V genes account for less than half of the shortfall, and the remainder is unexplained. The sample profile shows 350,000 to 450,000 clones; approximately 83% of them were found once. Just under 7.5% of the sample rests with the top ten. What this sample's treatment or condition label stands for: some 20 received Ad26.COV2.S at low or high dose, single or two shots; about 5 received placebo; per-sample allocation not given. Repertoires of vaccine and placebo recipients were sequenced from samples collected on day 63 after the first injection.

The sample in question was peripheral blood, obtained in a trial of Ad26.COV2.S vaccine versus placebo. Every receptor here comes from a person between 18 and 59 years old who received the Ad26.COV2.S COVID-19 vaccine or a placebo.

The chain joins TRBV4-1 to TRBJ2-5, with 8 bases that match TRBD1. This CDR3 contains 17 residues. Germline loops: CDR1 MGHRA, CDR2 YSYEKL. Trimming removed 3 bases from V and 0 bases from J; junction bases left unmatched: 9. The CDR3 sequence: CASSQGKDRVYQETQYF. DNA for the CDR3: TGCGCCAGCAGCCAGGGAAAGGACAGGGTGTACCAAGAGACCCAGTACTTC.

V gene TRBV4-1 combines with J gene TRBJ1-2, with D unclear. The CDR3 is 17 residues long. Between the trimmed V and J ends, which lost 0 bases and 1 base, there was a span of 15 bases. CDR1 and CDR2 from the germline V gene are MGHRA and YSYEKL. The CDR3 loop reads CASSQEGGGYLNYGYTF. The CDR3 DNA sequence: TGCGCCAGCAGCCAAGAGGGCGGAGGCTACCTTAACTATGGCTACACCTTC.

The V and J genes are TRBV3-1 (or the pseudogene TRBV3-2) and TRBJ2-2; D possibly matches TRBD1 or TRBD2 (6 bases each). Germline lookup yields CDR1 LGHDT and CDR2 YNNKEL (reference sequence). The ends were cut back, 8 bases at V and 5 bases at J, with 18 bases in the middle. This CDR3 has 15 amino acids. The CDR3 region is CASRRRAGVTGELFF. DNA of the CDR3: TGTGCCAGCCGCCGGAGGGCAGGGGTTACCGGGGAGCTGTTTTTT.

The table lists this clone with a few counts. The chain is built from TRBV2 and TRBJ1-1; 9 bases fit TRBD1. This CDR3 contains 14 residues. Looked up from germline, CDR1 is SNHLY and CDR2 is FYNNEI. The J segment lost 2 bases and the V segment lost 7 bases, leaving 5 bases of the junction unmatched. DNA for the CDR3: TGTGCCAGCATGAGGGACAGGGCTAACACTGAAGCTTTCTTT. Translated, it gives CASMRDRANTEAFF.

This clone occurred a few times. The chain uses TRBV18 and TRBJ1-1; tentative D call: TRBD1 (6 bases). Germline CDR1 and CDR2: KGHSH and LQKENI. V was clipped by 5 bases and J by 8 bases, with 12 bases between them. CDR3 size: 12 residues. In DNA form, the CDR3 reads TGTGCCAGCTCAGACAGGTTCTACGAAGCTTTCTTT. Translating gives CASSDRFYEAFF.

The chain couples TRBV25-1 to TRBJ1-3; 7 bases are a match to TRBD1. CDR1 is MGHDK, CDR2 SYGVNS, per germline. With 4 bases clipped from V and 0 bases from J, the junction kept 6 bases outside the gene matches. The CDR3 has 16 amino acids. The CDR3 DNA follows: TGTGCCAGCAGTGGAAAGACAGGGAGCTCTGGAAACACCATATATTTT. It translates to CASSGKTGSSGNTIYF.

V and J are TRBV7-3 and TRBJ2-7; weak D call: TRBD2 (5 bases). This CDR3 has 13 residues. The germline CDR1 and CDR2 sequences are SGHTA and FQGTGA. V lost 2 bases to trimming and J lost 6 bases, with 11 bases between them. The CDR3 reads CASSLDEGGEQYF. The CDR3 DNA sequence: TGTGCCAGCAGCTTAGATGAGGGTGGCGAGCAGTACTTC.

This chain connects TRBV5-6 to TRBJ2-1, with D perhaps TRBD1 (5 bases). Germline V gene sequence: CDR1 SGHDT, CDR2 YYEEEE. V dropped 4 bases and J dropped 4 bases, with 18 bases sitting between them. This CDR3 comprises 16 residues. CDR3 residues: CASSGVSVGVYNEQFF. In nucleotides, the CDR3 is TGTGCCAGCAGCGGTGTCTCGGTAGGGGTTTACAATGAGCAGTTCTTC.

The V call is TRBV5-1, the J call TRBJ1-1; D gene uncertain. CDR3 length equals 12 residues. The V gene's germline CDR1 is SGHRS and CDR2 YFSETQ. V was clipped by 4 bases and J by 5 bases, with 9 bases between them. CDR3 DNA sequence: TGCGCCAGCAGCACCTACGGAACTGAAGCTTTCTTT. Its protein product is CASSTYGTEAFF.

The chain is built from TRBV21-1 and TRBJ2-7. TRBV21-1 is flagged as a pseudogene. The CDR3 covers 15 residues. The CDR3 region has the DNA TGTGCCAGCAGTACCTTATGTCCGCTCCCACACGAGCAGTACTTC. Translation: CASSTLCPLPHEQYF.

The gene calls are TRBV4-1 and TRBJ1-2; D ambiguous. Germline V gene lookup returns CDR1 MGHRA and CDR2 YSYEKL. The CDR3 spans 16 residues. Trimming left V 5 bases short and J 6 bases short, with 22 bases between. The CDR3 here is CASSAPINLYWDGYTF. CDR3 in DNA: TGCGCCAGCAGCGCACCTATCAACCTTTACTGGGATGGCTACACCTTC.

This clone has just a few counts. The chain couples TRBV2 to TRBJ2-7; perhaps TRBD1 as D (5 bases). The CDR3 consists of 12 residues. V gave up 6 bases and J gave up 3 bases, with 9 bases separating them. Per the germline V gene, CDR1 is SNHLY and CDR2 is FYNNEI. In nucleotides, the CDR3 is TGTGCCAGCAGCAAACAGGTCTACGAGCAGTACTTC. This encodes CASSKQVYEQYF.

V usage is TRBV5-1 and J usage is TRBJ2-4; 13 bases align to TRBD2. Germline V lookup: CDR1 SGHRS, CDR2 YFSETQ. The CDR3 has 13 amino acids. Trimming cost V 4 bases and J 9 bases; bases outside gene matches: 1. CDR3 sequence (DNA): TGCGCCAGCAGCGGACTAGCGGGGGCCATTCAGTACTTC. Protein sequence: CASSGLAGAIQYF.

V is TRBV7-2 and J is TRBJ1-1; D is uncertain. The germline CDR1 and CDR2 sequences are SGHTA and FQGNSA. This CDR3 comprises 13 residues. V gave up 3 bases and J gave up 11 bases, with 16 bases separating them. CDR3 region: CASSFRASFGAFF. The CDR3 DNA follows: TGTGCCAGCAGCTTTAGGGCATCATTTGGGGCTTTCTTT.

This clone was detected only a few times. CDR3 residues: CASSLRLQGIPNEQYF. The CDR3, as DNA: TGTGCCAGCAGCTTACGCCTGCAGGGCATTCCCAACGAGCAGTACTTC. The chain carries TRBV7-9 and TRBJ2-7, with D perhaps matching TRBD1 (5 bases). The CDR3 has 16 amino acids. Germline loops: CDR1 SEHNR, CDR2 FQNEAQ (reference sequence). V shed 2 bases and J shed 5 bases, with 19 bases lying between them. Full variable domain (outside the CDR3, taken from reference TRBV7-9 and TRBJ2-7): DTGVSQNPRHKITKRGQNVTFRCDPISEHNRLYWYRQTLGQGPEFLTYFQNEAQLEKSRLLSDRFSAERPKGSFSTLEIQRTEQGDSAMYLCASSLRLQGIPNEQYFGPGTRLTVT.

CDR3 region: CASSTGQDTDTQYF. The CDR3 bases are TGCGCCAGCAGCACGGGACAAGACACAGATACGCAGTATTTT. The chain carries TRBV5-1 and TRBJ2-3, with D perhaps TRBD1 (6 bases). The CDR3 runs to 14 residues. Trimming took off 4 bases at V and 2 bases at J, with 11 bases between the two ends. CDR1 is SGHRS and CDR2 is YFSETQ in the germline V gene.

The rearrangement joins TRBV28 to TRBJ1-2; D remains unclear. CDR1 is MDHEN, CDR2 SYDVKM, per germline. Between the trimmed V and J ends, which lost 1 base and 10 bases, there was a span of 7 bases. The CDR3 contains 11 residues. CDR3 protein: CASSLSSDYTF. CDR3 bases: TGTGCCAGCAGTTTATCGTCCGACTACACCTTC.

V and J are TRBV2 and TRBJ2-1; D gene ambiguous. Trimming cost V 7 bases and J 0 bases, with 7 bases left between them. Per the germline V gene, CDR1 is SNHLY and CDR2 is FYNNEI. The CDR3 contains 13 residues. The CDR3 region is CASKSHSYNEQFF. Here the CDR3 DNA reads TGTGCCAGCAAAAGTCACTCCTACAATGAGCAGTTCTTC.

The V gene is TRBV28, the J gene TRBJ1-2, with D possibly matching TRBD1 (6 bases). The CDR3 has 14 residues. From germline, CDR1 is MDHEN and CDR2 SYDVKM. Trimming shortened V by 5 bases and J by 4 bases, and 14 bases separated the two germline ends. The CDR3 sequence: CASSPPQGLYGYTF. The CDR3 DNA reads as TGTGCCAGCAGTCCGCCACAGGGCCTCTATGGCTACACCTTC.

The rearrangement joins TRBV5-5 to TRBJ2-1; no clear D gene. V was pared by 0 bases and J by 1 base, with 5 bases between. Germline CDR1 SGHKS, CDR2 YYEKEE (reference sequence). This CDR3 is built from 14 residues. CDR3 region: CASSLEGSYNEQFF. The CDR3 nucleotides read TGTGCCAGCAGCTTGGAGGGATCCTACAATGAGCAGTTCTTC.

The genes are TRBV7-2 and TRBJ2-7; 8 positions agree with TRBD2. CDR3 length: 13 amino acids. CDR1 is SGHTA and CDR2 is FQGNSA in the germline V gene. Germline trimming cut 3 bases from V and 5 bases from J; bases unmatched to any gene: 3. The CDR3 region is CASSFRGGNEQYF. As DNA, the CDR3 is TGTGCCAGCAGCTTCCGGGGGGGCAACGAGCAGTACTTC.

This clone has a single count. The chain couples TRBV3-1 (or the pseudogene TRBV3-2) to TRBJ2-7; the D gene could be TRBD1 or TRBD2 (5 bases each). Germline CDR1 reads LGHDT; CDR2 reads YNNKEL (reference sequence). V was cut by 1 base and J by 7 bases, with 20 bases left in between. The CDR3 totals 16 residues. CDR3 DNA: TGTGCCAGCAGCCAAGTTGTGTGGGACGGATTAAGAGAGCAGTACTTC. Its protein product is CASSQVVWDGLREQYF.

The chain combines TRBV5-1 with TRBJ2-1; 8 bases fit TRBD1. This CDR3 is built from 15 residues. Germline V gene data show CDR1 as SGHRS and CDR2 as YFSETQ. V shed 4 bases and J 0 bases; nucleotides not matched to a gene: 3. The CDR3 coding sequence is TGCGCCAGCAGCCGGACAGGGAGCTCCTACAATGAGCAGTTCTTC. Encoded protein: CASSRTGSSYNEQFF.

The chain carries TRBV4-1 and TRBJ1-4, with D unresolved. CDR3 size: 14 residues. Trimming removed 4 bases from V and 5 bases from J, with 11 bases in between. Germline loops: CDR1 MGHRA, CDR2 YSYEKL. CDR3 region: CASSPGKGNEKLFF. The CDR3 DNA reads as TGCGCCAGCAGCCCGGGGAAAGGAAATGAAAAACTGTTTTTT.

This clone has only one observation. The chain has TRBV27 and TRBJ1-1, with 9 bases matching TRBD1. CDR3 length: 13 amino acids. In germline, CDR1 is MNHEY, CDR2 SMNVEV (reference sequence). The trim removed 4 bases at V and 8 bases at J, leaving 5 bases unmatched. DNA of the CDR3: TGTGCCAGCAGTTACGAGACAGGGGGAGAAGCTTTCTTT. Encoded protein: CASSYETGGEAFF.

This clone was seen more than once but under ten times. The chain employs TRBV6-4 and TRBJ2-1; D tentatively reads TRBD1 or TRBD2 (6 bases each). The CDR3 is 17 residues long. The V gene's germline CDR1 is MRHNA and CDR2 SNTAGT. CDR3 loop: CKRGITIRGIAYNEQFF. The CDR3 DNA is TGTAAACGGGGGATTACAATAAGGGGGATCGCATACAATGAGCAGTTCTTC.

V is TRBV4-3 and J is TRBJ2-2; TRBD1 agrees at 7 bases. This CDR3 is 16 amino acids long. The V gene end was trimmed by 0 bases and the J gene end by 9 bases; junction bases not matched to a gene: 10. Germline V gene lookup returns CDR1 LGHNA and CDR2 YSLEER. Here the CDR3 reads CASSQDIRQGGRELFF. The DNA of the CDR3 is TGCGCCAGCAGCCAAGACATACGACAGGGCGGACGGGAGCTGTTTTTT.

J is TRBJ2-7 and V is TRBV5-1; D uncertain. CDR3 length equals 13 residues. Trimming shortened V by 6 bases and J by 0 bases, and 10 bases separated the two germline ends. The germline gives CDR1 SGHRS, CDR2 YFSETQ. CDR3 sequence: CASNNPGSYEQYF. CDR3 in DNA: TGCGCCAGCAATAACCCGGGCTCCTACGAGCAGTACTTC.

V gene TRBV7-2 combines with J gene TRBJ2-7; 9 positions match TRBD1. Per germline, CDR1 SGHTA and CDR2 FQGNSA. J was trimmed by 6 bases and V by 3 bases; bases with no gene match: 3. This CDR3 has 13 residues. The CDR3, as DNA: TGTGCCAGCAGCTTTGACAGGGGGGGCGAGCAGTACTTC. Amino acid sequence: CASSFDRGGEQYF.

The gene calls are TRBV11-1 and TRBJ2-7; D tentatively reads TRBD1 or TRBD2 (6 bases each). V lost 5 bases and J 2 bases, leaving 13 bases between the germline ends. Looked up from germline, CDR1 is SGHAT and CDR2 is FQDESV (reference sequence). The CDR3 is 14 amino acids. The CDR3 protein is CASSRLRGAYEQYF. The CDR3 nucleotides are TGTGCCAGCAGCCGCCTTAGGGGGGCCTACGAGCAGTACTTC.

The CDR3 sequence: CASSSIRGTEAFF. CDR3 bases: TGTGCCAGCTCCTCAATCAGGGGCACTGAAGCTTTCTTT. V gene TRBV12-3 or TRBV12-4 combines with J gene TRBJ1-1; D possibly corresponds to TRBD1 (6 bases). V was trimmed by 8 bases and J by 4 bases, leaving 14 bases between them. The CDR3 extends over 13 amino acids.

The V and J genes are TRBV27 and TRBJ2-7, with D tentatively TRBD1 (6 bases). CDR3 size: 12 residues. The germline V gene has CDR1 MNHEY and CDR2 SMNVEV (reference sequence). The V end was cut by 2 bases, the J end by 6 bases, with 8 bases between. This CDR3 reads CASSLRGGEQYF. The CDR3 nucleotides read TGTGCCAGCAGTTTACGAGGGGGCGAGCAGTACTTC.